This T cell receptor (beta chain) was recovered during a study of blood T cell repertoires in COVID-19. At the level of the study: T cells, B-cell-depleted T cells, or PBMCs supplied cDNA or gDNA.

Germline V gene sequence: CDR1 SGHNT, CDR2 YENEEA. V lost 7 bases and J lost 6; bases outside the gene matches: 4. CDR3 length equals 14 residues. Original methodology: Reference gene primer amplification in the assay estimated nucleated cell counts. The method was immunoSEQ multiplex PCR; TCRdb's version includes in-frame clones alone and lacks a portion of them. D and trimming come from the DNA, and the V and J calls and clone size come from that table. The sample lists 75,000 to 95,000 clones, about four fifths occurring once. V gene TRBV11-3 combines with J gene TRBJ2-2; 11 nucleotides align to TRBD1. The source of this sequence is a woman older than 75 with active or convalescent COVID-19. The sample comprised peripheral blood. CDR3 coding DNA: TGTGCCAGCAACCTGGGACAGGGGGCCGGGGAGCTGTTTTTT. This gives the protein CASNLGQGAGELFF.